Listed below are T cell receptor beta chains from one sample, sequenced in a study of shared clonotypes between healthy human individuals. TCRdb's table, derived via immunoSEQ multiplex PCR, lists solely in-frame clones and lacks some. The profile shows just over 2,000,000 clones, 95% of them singletons. Sequenced input: naive CD4+ T cells sorted from blood. Receptors originate from a man aged 18 to 30 in good health. CDR3s include the opening cysteine and the closing phenylalanine or tryptophan. The D gene is left open where the match is weak. Only part of the rows carry a size: once, few, many, or a class if the clone is expanded.

d_call	j_call	v_call	clone_size	cdr3_nt	cdr3_aa
TRBD2	TRBJ2-1	TRBV7-9	NA	TGTGCCAGAGGGGGGACTAGCGGTGACAATGAGCAGTTCTTC	CARGGTSGDNEQFF
NA	TRBJ1-2	TRBV4-1	NA	TGCGCCAGCAGCCACAACGTCGTCCTGGGAGGCTATGGCTACACCTTC	CASSHNVVLGGYGYTF
NA	TRBJ2-7	TRBV9	NA	TGTGCCAGCAGCGAGGGACGGCCTATCGACTACGAGCAGTACTTC	CASSEGRPIDYEQYF
TRBD2	TRBJ2-6	TRBV28	NA	TGTGCCAGCAGCTCATGGACTAGCGGGATAGCTGGGGCCAACGTCCTGACTTTC	CASSSWTSGIAGANVLTF
NA	TRBJ1-5	TRBV6-5	NA	TGTGCCAGCACCTCAGGCGGCCTCAATCAGCCCCAGCATTTT	CASTSGGLNQPQHF
TRBD1	TRBJ1-6	TRBV7-9	NA	TGTGCCAGCAGCTTAGAGACAGGGACGGGGTGGAATTCACCCCTCCACTTT	CASSLETGTGWNSPLHF
NA	TRBJ2-6	TRBV18	NA	TGTGCCAGCTCACCTCCCGTGTTGGGGGTCGGGGCCAACGTCCTGACTTTC	CASSPPVLGVGANVLTF
NA	TRBJ2-5	TRBV7-9	NA	TGTGCCAGCAGCTTAGCGAGAGAGACCCAGTACTTC	CASSLARETQYF
NA	TRBJ2-7	TRBV5-4	NA	TGTGCCAGCAGCTTGGGATTAGGGACTTCCTACGAGCAGTACTTC	CASSLGLGTSYEQYF
TRBD1	TRBJ1-4	TRBV19	NA	TGTGCCAGTAGTGGGACAGGGGCTAATGAAAAACTGTTTTTT	CASSGTGANEKLFF
TRBD1	TRBJ1-4	TRBV2	NA	TGTGCCAGCAGTTGGACAGGGGGTAATGAAAAACTGTTTTTT	CASSWTGGNEKLFF
NA	TRBJ2-3	TRBV5-4	NA	TGTGCCAGCAGCCGAAGGGGCTTTAGAGGCACAGATACGCAGTATTTT	CASSRRGFRGTDTQYF
NA	TRBJ1-2	TRBV5-1	NA	TGCGCCAGCAGCGCAACAGATTCCCGCTATGGCTACACCTTC	CASSATDSRYGYTF
NA	TRBJ2-5	TRBV5-8	NA	TGTGCCAGCAGCTTAGGGAAGGGCCCTCAAGAGACCCAGTACTTC	CASSLGKGPQETQYF
NA	TRBJ1-5	TRBV6-1	NA	TGTGCCAGCATCGAGGGCGGGAATCAGCCCCAGCATTTT	CASIEGGNQPQHF
NA	TRBJ2-3	TRBV10-2	once	TGCGCCAGTGGGGATACGCAGTATTTT	CASGDTQYF
NA	TRBJ2-4	TRBV5-4	NA	TGTGCCAGCAGCTCCCTCAAGGGGGGGCCCGAAAACATTCAGTACTTC	CASSSLKGGPENIQYF
NA	TRBJ2-7	TRBV7-2	NA	TGTGCCAGCAGCTCCAGTAACTACGAGCAGTACTTC	CASSSSNYEQYF
NA	TRBJ2-5	TRBV30	NA	TGTGCCTGGAGTGTAGGGCGGGACTACCAAGAGACCCAGTACTTC	CAWSVGRDYQETQYF
TRBD1	TRBJ2-7	TRBV5-1	NA	TGCGCCAGCAGCTTATATATCACCGGGACAGGGATAGGCGAGCAGTACTTC	CASSLYITGTGIGEQYF
NA	TRBJ2-3	TRBV11-2	NA	TGTGCCAGCAGCACTAGTGTTACAGGGCGGGGCACAGATACGCAGTATTTT	CASSTSVTGRGTDTQYF
NA	TRBJ2-7	TRBV4-1	NA	TGCGCCAGCAGCCAAGAAGATAAGGAGTACTTC	CASSQEDKEYF
NA	TRBJ2-7	TRBV6-5	NA	TGTGCCAGCAGTTACTCGATAGCCTACGAGCAGTACTTC	CASSYSIAYEQYF
NA	TRBJ2-7	TRBV7-9	NA	TGTGCCAGCAGCTTAGCGGGGGTAGGCGACGAGCAGTACTTC	CASSLAGVGDEQYF
NA	TRBJ2-7	TRBV27	NA	TGTGCCAGCAGTCCACAAGGAGGGGGATGGAACCACGAGCAGTACTTC	CASSPQGGGWNHEQYF
NA	TRBJ1-1	TRBV20-1	NA	TGCAGTGCTAGAAGTTCCACTGAAGCTTTCTTT	CSARSSTEAFF
NA	TRBJ1-2	TRBV6-6	NA	TGTGCCAGCAGTGACAGTGGTAACTATGGCTACACCTTC	CASSDSGNYGYTF
TRBD2	TRBJ2-2	TRBV5-1	once	TGCGCCAGCAGTGGACTAGGAAGCACCGGGGAGCTGTTTTTT	CASSGLGSTGELFF
NA	TRBJ1-5	TRBV7-8	once	TGTGCCAGCAGCTTAGATGGCTCAGCTTATCAGCCCCAGCATTTT	CASSLDGSAYQPQHF
TRBD2	TRBJ2-3	TRBV5-1	NA	TGCGCCAGCAGTCCTCTAGCGGGAGAGAGAGATACGCAGTATTTT	CASSPLAGERDTQYF
TRBD2	TRBJ2-5	TRBV30	NA	TGTGCCTGGACTAGCGGGGTACAAGAGACCCAGTACTTC	CAWTSGVQETQYF
NA	TRBJ2-7	TRBV7-2	NA	TGTGCCAGCAGCTTACAGGCAACCACTCCCTCCTACGAGCAGTACTTC	CASSLQATTPSYEQYF
TRBD1	TRBJ1-2	TRBV2	NA	TGTGCCAGCGGAGGGGACAGATCCTATGGCTACACCTTC	CASGGDRSYGYTF
TRBD1	TRBJ2-3	TRBV28	once	TGTGCCAGCAGTTCCGGGGACAGGGAAACAGATACGCAGTATTTT	CASSSGDRETDTQYF
NA	TRBJ2-3	TRBV5-1	once	TGCGCCAGCAGCTTGGGGCCTAGTCGCACAGATACGCAGTATTTT	CASSLGPSRTDTQYF
TRBD2	TRBJ2-2	TRBV7-8	NA	TGTGCCAGCAGCCCCTCTCTAGCGGGCTCCAACACCGGGGAGCTGTTTTTT	CASSPSLAGSNTGELFF